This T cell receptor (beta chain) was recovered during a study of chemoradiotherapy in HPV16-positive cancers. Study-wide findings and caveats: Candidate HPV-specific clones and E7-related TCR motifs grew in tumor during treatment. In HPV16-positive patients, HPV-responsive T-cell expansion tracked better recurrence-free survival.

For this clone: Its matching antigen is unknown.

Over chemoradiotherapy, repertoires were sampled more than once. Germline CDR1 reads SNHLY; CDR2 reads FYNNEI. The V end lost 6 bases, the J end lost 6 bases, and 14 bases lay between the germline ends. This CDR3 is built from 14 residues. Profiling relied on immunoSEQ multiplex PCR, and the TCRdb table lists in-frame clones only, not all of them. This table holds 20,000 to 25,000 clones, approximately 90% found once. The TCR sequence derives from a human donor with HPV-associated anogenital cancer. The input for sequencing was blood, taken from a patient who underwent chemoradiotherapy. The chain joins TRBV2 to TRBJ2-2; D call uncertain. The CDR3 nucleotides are TGTGCCAGCAGCCCGATAGTGAGCGCCGGGGAGCTGTTTTTT. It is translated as CASSPIVSAGELFF.